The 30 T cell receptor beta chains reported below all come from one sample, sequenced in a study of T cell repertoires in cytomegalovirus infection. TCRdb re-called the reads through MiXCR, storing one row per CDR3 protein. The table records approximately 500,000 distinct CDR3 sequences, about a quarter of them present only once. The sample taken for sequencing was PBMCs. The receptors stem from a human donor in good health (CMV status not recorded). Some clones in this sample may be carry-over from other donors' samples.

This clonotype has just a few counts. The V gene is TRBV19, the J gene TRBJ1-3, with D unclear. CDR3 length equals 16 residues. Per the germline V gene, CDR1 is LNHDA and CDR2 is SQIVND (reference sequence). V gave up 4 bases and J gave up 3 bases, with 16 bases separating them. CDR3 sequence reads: CASSSGEGADGNTIYF. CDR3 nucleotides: TGTGCCAGTAGTAGCGGCGAGGGCGCGGATGGAAACACCATATATTTT.

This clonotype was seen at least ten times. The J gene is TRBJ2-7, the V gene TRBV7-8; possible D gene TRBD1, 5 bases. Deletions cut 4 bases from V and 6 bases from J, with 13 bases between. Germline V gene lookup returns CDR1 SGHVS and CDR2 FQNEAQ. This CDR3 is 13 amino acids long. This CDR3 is CASSSQGFVEQYF. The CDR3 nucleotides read TGTGCCAGCAGCTCCCAGGGCTTCGTCGAGCAGTACTTC.

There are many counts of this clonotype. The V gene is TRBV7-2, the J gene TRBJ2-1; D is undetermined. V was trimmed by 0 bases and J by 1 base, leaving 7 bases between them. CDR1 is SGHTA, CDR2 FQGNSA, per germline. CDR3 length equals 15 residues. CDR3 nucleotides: TGTGCCAGCAGCTTAGCTCCGTTATCCTACAATGAGCAGTTCTTC. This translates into CASSLAPLSYNEQFF.

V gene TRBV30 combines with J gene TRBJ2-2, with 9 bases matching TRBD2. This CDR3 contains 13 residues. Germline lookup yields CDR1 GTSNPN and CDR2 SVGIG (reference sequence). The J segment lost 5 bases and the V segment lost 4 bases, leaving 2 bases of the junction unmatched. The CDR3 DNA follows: TGTGCCTGGACTACTAGCGGGACCGGGGAGCTGTTTTTT. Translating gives CAWTTSGTGELFF. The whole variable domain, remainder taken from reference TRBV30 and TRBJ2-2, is SQTIHQWPATLVQPVGSPLSLECTVEGTSNPNLYWYRQAAGRGLQLLFYSVGIGQISSEVPQNLSASRPQDRQFILSSKKLLLSDSGFYLCAWTTSGTGELFFGEGSRLTVL.

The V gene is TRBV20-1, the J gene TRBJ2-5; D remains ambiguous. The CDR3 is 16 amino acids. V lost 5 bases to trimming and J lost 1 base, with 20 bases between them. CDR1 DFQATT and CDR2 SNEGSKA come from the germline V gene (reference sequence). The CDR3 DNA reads TGCAGTGCTCCCCCCGGCGAAATACAGTCCCAAGAGACCCAGTACTTC. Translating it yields CSAPPGEIQSQETQYF.

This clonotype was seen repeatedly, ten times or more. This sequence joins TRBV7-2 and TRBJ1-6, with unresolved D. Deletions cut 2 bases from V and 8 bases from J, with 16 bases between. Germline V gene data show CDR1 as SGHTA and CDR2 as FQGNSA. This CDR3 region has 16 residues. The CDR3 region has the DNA TGTGCCAGCAGCTTATGGGCCGAGAGATGGGATTCACCCCTCCACTTT. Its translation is CASSLWAERWDSPLHF.

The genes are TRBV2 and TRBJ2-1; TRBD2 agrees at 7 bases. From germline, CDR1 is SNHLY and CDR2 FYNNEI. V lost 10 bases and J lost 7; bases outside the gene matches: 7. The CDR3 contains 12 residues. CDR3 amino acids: CAIEREQNEQFF. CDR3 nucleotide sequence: TGTGCCATCGAGCGGGAACAGAATGAGCAGTTCTTC.

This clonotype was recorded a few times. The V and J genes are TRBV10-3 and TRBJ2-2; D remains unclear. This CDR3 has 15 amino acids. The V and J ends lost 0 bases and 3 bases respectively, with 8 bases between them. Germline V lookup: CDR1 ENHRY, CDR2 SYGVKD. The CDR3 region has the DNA TGTGCCATCAGTGAGTCCCTGAGATACACCGGGGAGCTGTTTTTT. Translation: CAISESLRYTGELFF.

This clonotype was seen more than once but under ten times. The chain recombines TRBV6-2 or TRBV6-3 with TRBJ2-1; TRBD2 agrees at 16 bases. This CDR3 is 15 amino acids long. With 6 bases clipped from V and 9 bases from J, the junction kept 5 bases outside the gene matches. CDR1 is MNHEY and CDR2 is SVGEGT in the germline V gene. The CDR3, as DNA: TGTGCCAGCAGATCCGGGACTAGCGGGAGGGCTGAGCAGTTCTTC. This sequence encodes CASRSGTSGRAEQFF.

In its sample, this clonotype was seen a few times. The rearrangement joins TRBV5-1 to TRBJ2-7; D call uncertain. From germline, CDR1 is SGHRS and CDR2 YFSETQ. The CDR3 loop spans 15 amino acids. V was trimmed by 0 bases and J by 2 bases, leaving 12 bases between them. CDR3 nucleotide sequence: TGCGCCAGCAGCTTGGATGCTAGTGGTCCCTACGAGCAGTACTTC. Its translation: CASSLDASGPYEQYF.

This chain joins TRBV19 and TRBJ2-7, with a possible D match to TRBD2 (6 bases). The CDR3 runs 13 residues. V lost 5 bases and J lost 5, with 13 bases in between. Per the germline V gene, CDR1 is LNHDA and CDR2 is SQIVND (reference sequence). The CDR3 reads CASSSYGSHEQYF. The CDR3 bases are TGTGCCAGTAGTTCGTACGGGAGCCACGAGCAGTACTTC.

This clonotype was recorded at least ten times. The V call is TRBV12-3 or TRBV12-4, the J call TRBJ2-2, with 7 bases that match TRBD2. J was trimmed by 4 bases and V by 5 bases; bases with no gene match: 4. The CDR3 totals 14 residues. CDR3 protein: CASSRGRGTGELFF. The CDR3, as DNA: TGTGCCAGCAGTCGAGGGAGGGGCACCGGGGAGCTGTTTTTT.

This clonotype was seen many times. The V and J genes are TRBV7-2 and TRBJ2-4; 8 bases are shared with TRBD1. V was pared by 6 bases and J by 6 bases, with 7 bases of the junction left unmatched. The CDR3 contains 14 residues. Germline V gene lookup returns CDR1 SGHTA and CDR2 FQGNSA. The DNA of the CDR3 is TGTGCCAGCAGGCCCGGACAGGGATCAAACATTCAGTACTTC. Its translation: CASRPGQGSNIQYF.

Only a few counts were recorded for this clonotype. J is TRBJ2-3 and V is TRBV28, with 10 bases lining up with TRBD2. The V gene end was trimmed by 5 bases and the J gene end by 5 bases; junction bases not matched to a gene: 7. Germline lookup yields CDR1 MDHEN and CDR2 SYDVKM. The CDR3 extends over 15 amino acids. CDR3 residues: CASSISGRSEDTQYF. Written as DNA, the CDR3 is TGTGCCAGCAGTATTAGCGGGAGGAGTGAAGATACGCAGTATTTT.

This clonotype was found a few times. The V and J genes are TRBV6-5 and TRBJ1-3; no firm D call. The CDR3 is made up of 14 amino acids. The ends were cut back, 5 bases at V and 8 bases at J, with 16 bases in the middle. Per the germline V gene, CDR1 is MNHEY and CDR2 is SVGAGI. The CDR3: CASSRQAFSDTIYF. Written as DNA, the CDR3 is TGTGCCAGCAGTCGACAAGCCTTTTCTGACACCATATATTTT.

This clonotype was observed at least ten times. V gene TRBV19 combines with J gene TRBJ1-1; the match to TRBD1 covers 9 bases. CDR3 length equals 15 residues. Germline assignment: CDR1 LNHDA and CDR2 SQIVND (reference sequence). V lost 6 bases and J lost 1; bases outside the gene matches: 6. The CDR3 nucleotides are TGTGCCAGTAGCCCAAGGACAGGGGAGAACACTGAAGCTTTCTTT. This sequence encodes CASSPRTGENTEAFF.

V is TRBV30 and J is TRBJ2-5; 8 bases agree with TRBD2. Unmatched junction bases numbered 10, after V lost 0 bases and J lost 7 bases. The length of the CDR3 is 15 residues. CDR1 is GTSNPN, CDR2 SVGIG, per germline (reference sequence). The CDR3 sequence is CAWSVLAGAGGTQYF. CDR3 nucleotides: TGTGCCTGGAGTGTATTGGCAGGGGCGGGGGGGACCCAGTACTTC.

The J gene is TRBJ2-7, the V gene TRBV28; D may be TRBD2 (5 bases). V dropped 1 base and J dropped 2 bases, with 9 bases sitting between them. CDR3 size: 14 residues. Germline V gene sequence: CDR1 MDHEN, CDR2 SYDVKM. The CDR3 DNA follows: TGTGCCAGCAGTTTATCGGGATTTGCCTACGAGCAGTACTTC. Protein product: CASSLSGFAYEQYF.

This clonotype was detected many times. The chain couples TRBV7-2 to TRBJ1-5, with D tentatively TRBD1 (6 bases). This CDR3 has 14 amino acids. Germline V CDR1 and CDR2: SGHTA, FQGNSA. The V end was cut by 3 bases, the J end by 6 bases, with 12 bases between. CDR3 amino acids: CASSFSRGSQPQHF. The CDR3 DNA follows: TGTGCCAGCAGCTTCTCCAGGGGTAGTCAGCCCCAGCATTTT.

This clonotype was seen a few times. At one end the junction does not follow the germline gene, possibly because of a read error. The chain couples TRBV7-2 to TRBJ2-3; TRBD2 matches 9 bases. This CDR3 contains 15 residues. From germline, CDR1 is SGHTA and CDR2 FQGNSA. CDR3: CASSLTGTSKDTQYF. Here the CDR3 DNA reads TGTGCCAGCAGCTTAACCGGGACTAGCAAAGATACGCAGTATTTT.

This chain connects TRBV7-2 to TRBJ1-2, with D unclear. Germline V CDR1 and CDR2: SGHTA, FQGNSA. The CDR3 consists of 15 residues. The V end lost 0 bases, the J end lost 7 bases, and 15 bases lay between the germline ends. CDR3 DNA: TGTGCCAGCAGCTTAGCGGCTCAGGCGCCATCTGGCTACACCTTC. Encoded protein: CASSLAAQAPSGYTF.

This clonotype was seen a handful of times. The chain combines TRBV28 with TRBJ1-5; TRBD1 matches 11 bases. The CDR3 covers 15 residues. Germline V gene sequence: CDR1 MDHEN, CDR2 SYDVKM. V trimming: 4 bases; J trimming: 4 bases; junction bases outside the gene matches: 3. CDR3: CASSSDRGQNQPQHF. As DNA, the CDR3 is TGTGCCAGCAGTTCGGACAGGGGGCAAAATCAGCCCCAGCATTTT.

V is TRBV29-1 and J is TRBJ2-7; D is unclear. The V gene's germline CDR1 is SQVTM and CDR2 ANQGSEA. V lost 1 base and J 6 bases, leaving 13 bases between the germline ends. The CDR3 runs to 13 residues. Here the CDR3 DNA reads TGCAGCGTTGAAGTTTCCCCCCAGGCCGAGCAGTACTTC. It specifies CSVEVSPQAEQYF.

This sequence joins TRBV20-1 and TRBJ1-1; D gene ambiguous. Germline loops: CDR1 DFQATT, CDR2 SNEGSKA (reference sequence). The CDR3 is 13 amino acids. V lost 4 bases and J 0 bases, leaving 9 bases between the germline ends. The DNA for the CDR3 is TGCAGTGCTATTATAAGAGTGAACACTGAAGCTTTCTTT. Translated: CSAIIRVNTEAFF.

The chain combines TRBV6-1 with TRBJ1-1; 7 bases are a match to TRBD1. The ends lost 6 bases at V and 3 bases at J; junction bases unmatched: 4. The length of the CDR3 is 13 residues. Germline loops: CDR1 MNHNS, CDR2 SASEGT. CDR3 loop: CASSDREYTEAFF. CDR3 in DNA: TGTGCCAGCAGCGACAGGGAATACACTGAAGCTTTCTTT.

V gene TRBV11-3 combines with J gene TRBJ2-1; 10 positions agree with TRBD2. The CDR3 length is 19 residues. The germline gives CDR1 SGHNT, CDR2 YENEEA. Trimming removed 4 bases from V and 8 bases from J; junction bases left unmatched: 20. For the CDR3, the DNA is TGTGCCAGCAGCTCATCCTCTGCTAGCGGGAGTTACCCCCCCCATGAGCAGTTCTTC. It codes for CASSSSSASGSYPPHEQFF.

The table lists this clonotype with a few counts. CDR3 in DNA: TGTGCCAGCAGCTACTCCGGGACTAGCAGCAATGAGCAGTTCTTC. Protein product: CASSYSGTSSNEQFF. V usage is TRBV11-2 and J usage is TRBJ2-1, with TRBD2 matching over 9 bases. Germline CDR1 is SGHAT and CDR2 is FQNNGV. V dropped 4 bases and J dropped 6; count of bases not matched to a gene: 7. The CDR3 is 15 residues long.

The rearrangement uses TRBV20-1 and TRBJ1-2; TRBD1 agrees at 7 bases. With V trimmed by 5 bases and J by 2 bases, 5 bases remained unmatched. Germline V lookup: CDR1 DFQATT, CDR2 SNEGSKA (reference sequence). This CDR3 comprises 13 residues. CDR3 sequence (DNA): TGCAGTGCTGGGGGACAGTTGAACTATGGCTACACCTTC. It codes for CSAGGQLNYGYTF.

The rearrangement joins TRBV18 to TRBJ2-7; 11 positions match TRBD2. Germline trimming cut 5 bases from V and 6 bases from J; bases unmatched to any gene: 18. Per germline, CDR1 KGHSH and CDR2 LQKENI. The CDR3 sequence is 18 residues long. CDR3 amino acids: CASSLLPGTSGKRGEQYF. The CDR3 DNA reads TGTGCCAGCTCATTGCTCCCCGGGACTAGCGGTAAAAGGGGCGAGCAGTACTTC.

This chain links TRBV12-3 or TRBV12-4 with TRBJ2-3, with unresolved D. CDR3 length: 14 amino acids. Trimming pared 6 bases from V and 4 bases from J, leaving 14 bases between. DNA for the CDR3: TGTGCCAGCAGCCGCCTGGGCTCCGCAGATACGCAGTATTTT. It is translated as CASSRLGSADTQYF.